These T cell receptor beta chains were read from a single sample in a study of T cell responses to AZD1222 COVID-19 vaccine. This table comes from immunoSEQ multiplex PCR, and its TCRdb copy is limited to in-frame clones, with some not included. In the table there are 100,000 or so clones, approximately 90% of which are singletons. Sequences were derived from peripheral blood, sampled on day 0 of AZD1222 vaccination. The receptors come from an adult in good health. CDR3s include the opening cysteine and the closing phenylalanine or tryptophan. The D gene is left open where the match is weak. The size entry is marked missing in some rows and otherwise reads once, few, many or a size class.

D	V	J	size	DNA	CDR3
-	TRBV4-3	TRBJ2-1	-	TGCGCCAGCAGCTCCGGGGCATGGGGCTACAATGAGCAGTTCTTC	CASSSGAWGYNEQFF
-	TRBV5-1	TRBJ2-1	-	TGCGCCAGCAGCTTGGAGGGACACAATGAGCAGTTCTTC	CASSLEGHNEQFF
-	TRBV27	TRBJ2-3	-	TGTGCCAGCAGACCCGGCGGGGACGATACGCAGTATTTT	CASRPGGDDTQYF
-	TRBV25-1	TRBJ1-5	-	TGTGCCAGCAGTGAACCAGGGTACAATCAGCCCCAGCATTTT	CASSEPGYNQPQHF
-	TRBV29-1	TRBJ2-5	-	TGCAGCGTTGGGAAGGCCCAAGAGACCCAGTACTTC	CSVGKAQETQYF
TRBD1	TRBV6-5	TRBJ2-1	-	TGTGCCAGCACCAGGACAGGGGACAATGAGCAGTTCTTC	CASTRTGDNEQFF
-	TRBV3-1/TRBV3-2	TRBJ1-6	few	TGTGCCAGCAGCCAAGAGCCCCAGGGTTGGTCACCCCTCCACTTT	CASSQEPQGWSPLHF
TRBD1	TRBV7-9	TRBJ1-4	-	TGTGCCAGCAGCAGAGGGGACAGTTCCCTAGAAAAACTGTTTTTT	CASSRGDSSLEKLFF
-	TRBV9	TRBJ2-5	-	TGTGCCAGCAGCGAGGCGGGGGCAAAGGAGACCCAGTACTTC	CASSEAGAKETQYF
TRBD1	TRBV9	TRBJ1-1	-	TGTGCCAGCAGCGCCGACAGGGGCACTGAAGCTTTCTTT	CASSADRGTEAFF